This T cell receptor (beta chain) was retrieved from a study of shared clonotypes between healthy human individuals. Positively selected for CCR7, the CD45RO-negative cells used as naive CD8 cells excluded terminally differentiated effector memory CD45RA+ cells. Recent vaccinations or acute infections were absent in the healthy HIV-negative adult donors. The length of the CDR3 is 13 residues. Germline CDR1 is SGHRS and CDR2 is YFSETQ. V gave up 0 bases and J gave up 6 bases, with 6 bases separating them. The deep-level immunoSEQ assay was used. The protocol was immunoSEQ multiplex PCR, while the TCRdb copy is restricted to in-frame clones and leaves out a portion. This table holds hundreds of thousands of clones, 95% to 96% found once.

The TCR was taken from a young woman in good health. Sequenced material: naive CD8+ T cells sorted from blood. The rearrangement joins TRBV5-1 to TRBJ1-4; D gene uncertain. This CDR3 is CASSLVGDEKLFF. CDR3 coding DNA: TGCGCCAGCAGCTTGGTCGGGGATGAAAAACTGTTTTTT.